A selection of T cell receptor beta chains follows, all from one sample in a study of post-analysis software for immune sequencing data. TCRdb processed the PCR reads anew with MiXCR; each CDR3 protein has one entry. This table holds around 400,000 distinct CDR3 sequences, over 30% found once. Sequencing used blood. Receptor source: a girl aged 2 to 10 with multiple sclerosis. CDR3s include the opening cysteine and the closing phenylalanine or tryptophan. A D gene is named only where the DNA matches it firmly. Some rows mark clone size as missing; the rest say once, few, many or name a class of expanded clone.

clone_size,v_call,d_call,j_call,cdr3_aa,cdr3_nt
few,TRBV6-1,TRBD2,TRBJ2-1,CASSLNQGGPLSSYNEQFF,TGTGCCAGCAGTCTCAACCAGGGAGGGCCCCTAAGCTCCTACAATGAGCAGTTCTTC
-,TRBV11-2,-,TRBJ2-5,CASNPFRFRMETQYF,TGTGCCAGCAACCCCTTCAGGTTCCGGATGGAGACCCAGTACTTC
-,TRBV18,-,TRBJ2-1,CASSPPGLSSYNEQFF,TGTGCCAGCTCACCACCGGGACTGAGCTCCTACAATGAGCAGTTCTTC
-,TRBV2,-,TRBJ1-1,CASSEWVTNTEAFF,TGTGCCAGCAGTGAATGGGTAACGAACACTGAAGCTTTCTTT
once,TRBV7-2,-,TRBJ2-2,CASTLPAGLTGELFF,TGTGCCAGCACTCTCCCAGCCGGGCTCACCGGGGAGCTGTTTTTT
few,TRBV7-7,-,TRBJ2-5,CASSPRINRAWETQYF,TGTGCCAGCAGCCCGCGAATTAACAGGGCTTGGGAGACCCAGTACTTC
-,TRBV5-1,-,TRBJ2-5,CASSSGVFGETQYF,TGCGCCAGCAGCTCAGGGGTTTTTGGAGAGACCCAGTACTTC
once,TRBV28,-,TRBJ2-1,CASSPGNFDNEQFF,TGTGCCAGCAGCCCGGGGAACTTCGACAATGAGCAGTTCTTC
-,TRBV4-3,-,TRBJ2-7,CASSQERRGMYEQYF,TGCGCCAGCAGCCAAGAGCGCAGGGGCATGTACGAGCAGTACTTC
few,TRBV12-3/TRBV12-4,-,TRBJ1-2,CASTISTGAYGYTF,TGTGCCAGCACCATATCAACGGGGGCCTATGGCTACACCTTC
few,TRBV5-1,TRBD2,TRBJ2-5,CASSFGTSGRMWEQYF,TGCGCCAGCAGCTTCGGAACTAGCGGGAGAATGTGGGAGCAGTACTTC
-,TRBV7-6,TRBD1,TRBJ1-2,CASSPGTGNDYTF,TGTGCCAGCAGCCCCGGGACAGGGAATGACTACACCTTC
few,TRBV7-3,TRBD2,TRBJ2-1,CASSSSGGRYNEQFF,TGTGCCAGCAGCTCTAGCGGGGGGCGCTACAATGAGCAGTTCTTC
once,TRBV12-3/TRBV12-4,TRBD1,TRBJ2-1,CASTSQGRHEQFF,TGTGCCAGCACCTCACAGGGGCGGCATGAGCAGTTCTTC
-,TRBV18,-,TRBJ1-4,CASSAGTQGEKLFF,TGTGCCAGCTCAGCAGGGACGCAAGGTGAAAAACTGTTTTTT
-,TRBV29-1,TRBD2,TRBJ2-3,CSVELPSGSSTDTQYF,TGCAGCGTTGAACTCCCTAGCGGGAGTAGCACAGATACGCAGTATTTT
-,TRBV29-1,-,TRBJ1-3,CSVATSTLPSGNTIYF,TGCAGCGTTGCGACCTCAACTCTTCCCTCTGGAAACACCATATATTTT
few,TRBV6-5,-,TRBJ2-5,CASSYREKETQYF,TGTGCCAGCAGTTACCGAGAGAAAGAGACCCAGTACTTC
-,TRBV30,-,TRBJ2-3,CAWSVGGTDTQYF,TGTGCCTGGAGTGTAGGGGGGACAGATACGCAGTATTTT
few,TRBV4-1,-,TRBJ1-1,CASSQTGNTEAFF,TGCGCCAGCAGCCAGACAGGGAACACTGAAGCTTTCTTT